The clone carrying this T cell receptor (beta chain) came up a few times. Antigen unknown. These data are taken from a study of beta chain features in type 1 diabetes. Looking at the study overall: No age, gender or cell yield differences were seen between patients and healthy donors.

The study's findings and limits: Within each of all four CD4+ subsets, Type 1 diabetes patients had TCRB CDR3s that were moderately but significantly shorter.

Every bit of the isolated RNA underwent reverse transcription, so sequencing read expressed TCRB transcripts. Clones were read by immunoSEQ multiplex PCR, and TCRdb kept only the in-frame ones, dropping some. The sample consists of some 160,000 clones, 8% to 9.5% of them appearing once. Looked up from germline, CDR1 is LGHNA and CDR2 is YSLEER. V was clipped by 1 base and J by 0 bases; unmatched bases: 6. The CDR3 contains 18 residues. The chain has TRBV4-3 and TRBJ2-6, with 7 bases that match TRBD2. This sequence originates from a woman under 30 with type 1 diabetes. The sequenced sample consisted of central memory CD4+ T cells from blood. The CDR3 sequence: CASSQGTGRASGANVLTF. CDR3 sequence (DNA): TGCGCCAGCAGCCAAGGGACGGGGAGGGCCTCTGGGGCCAACGTCCTGACTTTC.